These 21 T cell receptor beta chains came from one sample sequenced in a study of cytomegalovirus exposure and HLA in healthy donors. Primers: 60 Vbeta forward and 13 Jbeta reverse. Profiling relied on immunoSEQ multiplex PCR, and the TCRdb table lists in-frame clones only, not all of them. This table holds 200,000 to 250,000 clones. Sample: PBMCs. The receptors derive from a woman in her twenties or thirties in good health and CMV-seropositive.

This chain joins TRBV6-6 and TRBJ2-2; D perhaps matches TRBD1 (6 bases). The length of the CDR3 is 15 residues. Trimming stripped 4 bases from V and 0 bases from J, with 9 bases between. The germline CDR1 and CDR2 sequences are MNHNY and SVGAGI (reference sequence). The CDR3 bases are TGTGCCAGCAGTTCCGGGACAACGAACACCGGGGAGCTGTTTTTT. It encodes CASSSGTTNTGELFF.

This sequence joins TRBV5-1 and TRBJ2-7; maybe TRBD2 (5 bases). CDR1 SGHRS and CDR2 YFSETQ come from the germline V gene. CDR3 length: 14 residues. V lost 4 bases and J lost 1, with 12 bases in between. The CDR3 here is CASSPGVQSYEQYF. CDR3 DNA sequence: TGCGCCAGCAGCCCCGGGGTACAATCCTACGAGCAGTACTTC.

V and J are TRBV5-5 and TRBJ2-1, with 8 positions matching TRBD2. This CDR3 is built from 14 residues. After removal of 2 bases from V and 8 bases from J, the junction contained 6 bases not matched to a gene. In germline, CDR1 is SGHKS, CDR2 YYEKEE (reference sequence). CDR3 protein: CASSFGLAHDEQFF. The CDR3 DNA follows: TGTGCCAGCAGCTTCGGACTAGCTCACGATGAGCAGTTCTTC.

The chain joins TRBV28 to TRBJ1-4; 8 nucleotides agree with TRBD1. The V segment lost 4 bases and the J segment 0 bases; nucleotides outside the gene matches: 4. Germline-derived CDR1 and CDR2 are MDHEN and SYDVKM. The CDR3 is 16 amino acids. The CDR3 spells CASSSYRGSTNEKLFF. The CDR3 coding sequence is TGTGCCAGCAGTTCCTACAGGGGGTCAACTAATGAAAAACTGTTTTTT.

CDR3 sequence: CASSYGGADTQYF. CDR3 nucleotides: TGTGCCAGCAGTTACGGGGGGGCAGATACGCAGTATTTT. V and J are TRBV6-5 and TRBJ2-3; TRBD2 matches 7 bases. The trim removed 2 bases at V and 4 bases at J, leaving 0 bases unmatched. Germline CDR1 is MNHEY and CDR2 is SVGAGI. The CDR3 is made up of 13 amino acids.

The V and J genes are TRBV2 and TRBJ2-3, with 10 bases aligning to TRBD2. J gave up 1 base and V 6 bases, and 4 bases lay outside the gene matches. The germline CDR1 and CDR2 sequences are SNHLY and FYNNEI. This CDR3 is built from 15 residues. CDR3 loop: CASSSGTSGTDTQYF. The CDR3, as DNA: TGTGCCAGCAGCTCCGGGACTAGCGGCACAGATACGCAGTATTTT.

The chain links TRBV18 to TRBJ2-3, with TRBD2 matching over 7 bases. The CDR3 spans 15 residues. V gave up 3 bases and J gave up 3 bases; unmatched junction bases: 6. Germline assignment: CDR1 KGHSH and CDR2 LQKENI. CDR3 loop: CASSPRLAFTDTQYF. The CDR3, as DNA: TGTGCCAGCTCACCTCGACTAGCTTTTACAGATACGCAGTATTTT.

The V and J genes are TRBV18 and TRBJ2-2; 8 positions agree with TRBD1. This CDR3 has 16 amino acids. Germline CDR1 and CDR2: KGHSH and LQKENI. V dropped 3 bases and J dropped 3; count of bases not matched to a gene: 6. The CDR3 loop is CASSPWTGQDTGELFF. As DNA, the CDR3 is TGTGCCAGCTCACCGTGGACAGGGCAGGACACCGGGGAGCTGTTTTTT.

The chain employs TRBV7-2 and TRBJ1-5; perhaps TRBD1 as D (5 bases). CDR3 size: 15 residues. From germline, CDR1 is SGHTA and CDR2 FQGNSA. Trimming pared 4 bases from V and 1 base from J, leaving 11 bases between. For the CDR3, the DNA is TGTGCCAGCAGCTCCCAGGGTAACAGCAATCAGCCCCAGCATTTT. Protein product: CASSSQGNSNQPQHF.

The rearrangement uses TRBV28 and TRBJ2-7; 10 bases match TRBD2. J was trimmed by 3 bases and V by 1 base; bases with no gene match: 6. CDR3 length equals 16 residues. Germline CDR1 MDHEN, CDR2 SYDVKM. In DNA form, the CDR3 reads TGTGCCAGCAGTTTATCTGCTAGCGGGAGTAGCTACGAGCAGTACTTC. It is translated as CASSLSASGSSYEQYF.

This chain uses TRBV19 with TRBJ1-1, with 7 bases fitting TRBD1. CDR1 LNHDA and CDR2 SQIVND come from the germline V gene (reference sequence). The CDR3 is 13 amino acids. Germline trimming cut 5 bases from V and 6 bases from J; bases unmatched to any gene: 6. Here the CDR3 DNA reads TGTGCCAGTAGTGCCTTACAGGGGCCTGAAGCTTTCTTT. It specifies CASSALQGPEAFF. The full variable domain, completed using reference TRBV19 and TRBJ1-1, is DGGITQSPKYLFRKEGQNVTLSCEQNLNHDAMYWYRQDPGQGLRLIYYSQIVNDFQKGDIAEGYSVSREKKESFPLTVTSAQKNPTAFYLCASSALQGPEAFFGQGTRLTVV.

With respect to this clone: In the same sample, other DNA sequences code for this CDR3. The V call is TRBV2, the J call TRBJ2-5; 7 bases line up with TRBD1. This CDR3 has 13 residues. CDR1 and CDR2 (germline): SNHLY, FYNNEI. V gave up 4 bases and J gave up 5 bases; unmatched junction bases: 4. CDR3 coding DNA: TGTGCCAGCAGTGGGACAGGCAGGGAGACCCAGTACTTC. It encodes CASSGTGRETQYF. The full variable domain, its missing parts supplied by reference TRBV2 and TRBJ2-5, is EPEVTQTPSHQVTQMGQEVILRCVPISNHLYFYWYRQILGQKVEFLVSFYNNEISEKSEIFDDQFSVERPDGSNFTLKIRSTKLEDSAMYFCASSGTGRETQYFGPGTRLLVL.

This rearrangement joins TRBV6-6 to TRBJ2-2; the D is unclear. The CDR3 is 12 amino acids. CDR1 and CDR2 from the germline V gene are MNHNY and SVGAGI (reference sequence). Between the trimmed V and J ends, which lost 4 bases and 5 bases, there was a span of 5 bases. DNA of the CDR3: TGTGCCAGCAGTTCCCCTACCGGGGAGCTGTTTTTT. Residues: CASSSPTGELFF.

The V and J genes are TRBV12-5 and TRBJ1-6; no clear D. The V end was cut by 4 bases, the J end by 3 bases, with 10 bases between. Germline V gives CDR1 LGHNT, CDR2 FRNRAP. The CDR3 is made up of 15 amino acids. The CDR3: CASGSPGIYNSPLHF. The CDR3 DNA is TGTGCTAGTGGTTCGCCGGGGATCTATAATTCACCCCTCCACTTT.

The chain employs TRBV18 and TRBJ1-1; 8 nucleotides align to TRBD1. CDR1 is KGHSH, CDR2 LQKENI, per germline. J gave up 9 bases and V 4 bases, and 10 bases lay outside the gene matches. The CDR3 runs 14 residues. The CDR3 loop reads CASSLDRGPFQAFF. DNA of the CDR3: TGTGCCAGCTCACTTGACAGGGGTCCTTTTCAAGCTTTCTTT.

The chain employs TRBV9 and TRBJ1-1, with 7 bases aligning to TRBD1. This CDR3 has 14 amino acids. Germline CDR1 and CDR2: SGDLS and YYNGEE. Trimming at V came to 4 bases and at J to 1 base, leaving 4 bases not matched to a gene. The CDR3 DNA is TGTGCCAGCAGCTCCCACAGGGGGAACACTGAAGCTTTCTTT. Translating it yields CASSSHRGNTEAFF.

In DNA, the CDR3 is TGTGCCAGCAGGCAGGGGGACCGACGAGATTCACCCCTCCACTTT. Its protein product is CASRQGDRRDSPLHF. The V call is TRBV13, the J call TRBJ1-6; 7 bases map to TRBD1. The V gene's germline CDR1 is PRHDT and CDR2 FYEKMQ (reference sequence). V lost 6 bases to trimming and J lost 8 bases; unmatched junction nucleotides: 10. CDR3 length: 15 amino acids.

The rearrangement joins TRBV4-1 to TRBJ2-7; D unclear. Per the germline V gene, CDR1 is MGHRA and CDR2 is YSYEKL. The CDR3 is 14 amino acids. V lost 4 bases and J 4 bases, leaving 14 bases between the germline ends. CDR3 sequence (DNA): TGCGCCAGCAGCCGGGCATCCTCCCAATACGAGCAGTACTTC. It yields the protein CASSRASSQYEQYF.

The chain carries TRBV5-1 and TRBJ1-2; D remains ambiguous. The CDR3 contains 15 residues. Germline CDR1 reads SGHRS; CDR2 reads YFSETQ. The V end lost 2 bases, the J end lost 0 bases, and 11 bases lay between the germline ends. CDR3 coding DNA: TGCGCCAGCAGCTTATCCGGGGATACTAACTATGGCTACACCTTC. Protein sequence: CASSLSGDTNYGYTF.

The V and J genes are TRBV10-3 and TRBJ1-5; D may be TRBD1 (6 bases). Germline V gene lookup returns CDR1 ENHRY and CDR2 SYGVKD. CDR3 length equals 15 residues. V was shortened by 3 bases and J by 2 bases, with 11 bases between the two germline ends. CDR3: CAISDIGGGNQPQHF. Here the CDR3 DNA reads TGTGCCATCAGTGATATAGGGGGGGGCAATCAGCCCCAGCATTTT.

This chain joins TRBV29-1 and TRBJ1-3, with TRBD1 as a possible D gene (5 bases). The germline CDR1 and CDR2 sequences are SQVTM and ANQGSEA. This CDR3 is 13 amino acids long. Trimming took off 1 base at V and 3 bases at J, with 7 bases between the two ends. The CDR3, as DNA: TGCAGCGTTGAAGGACAGATTGGAAACACCATATATTTT. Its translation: CSVEGQIGNTIYF.